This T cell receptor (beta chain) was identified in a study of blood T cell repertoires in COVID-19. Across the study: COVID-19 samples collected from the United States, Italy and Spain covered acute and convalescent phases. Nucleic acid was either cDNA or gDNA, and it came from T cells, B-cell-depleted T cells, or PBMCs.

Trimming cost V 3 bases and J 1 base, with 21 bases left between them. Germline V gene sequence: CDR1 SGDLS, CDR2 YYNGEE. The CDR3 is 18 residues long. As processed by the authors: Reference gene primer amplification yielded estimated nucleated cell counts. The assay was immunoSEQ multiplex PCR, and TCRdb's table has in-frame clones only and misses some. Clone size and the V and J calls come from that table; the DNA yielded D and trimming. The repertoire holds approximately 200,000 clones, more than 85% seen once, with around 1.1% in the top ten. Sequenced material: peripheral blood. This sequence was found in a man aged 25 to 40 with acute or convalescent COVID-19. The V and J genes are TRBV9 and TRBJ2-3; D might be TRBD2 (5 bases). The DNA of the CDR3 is TGTGCCAGCAGCGCCCGGAGGACTGCTGCCTCAGGCACAGATACGCAGTATTTT. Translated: CASSARRTAASGTDTQYF.